These T cell receptor beta chains were read from a single sample in a study of OX40 agonist ivuxolimab in advanced cancers. Clones were read by immunoSEQ multiplex PCR, and TCRdb kept only the in-frame ones, dropping some. The sample has more than 75,000 clones; around 80% are singletons. The sample was CD4+ or CD8+ T cells sorted from blood, taken in a trial of the OX40 agonist ivuxolimab. The receptor source for this set is an adult with an advanced solid tumor such as melanoma, head and neck, liver or kidney cancer. Each CDR3 is given with its conserved first and last residue. The D gene is left open where the match is weak. Clone size appears in some rows only: once, few, many, or a class for an expanded clone.

clone size	V gene	D gene	CDR3 length	J gene	CDR3 DNA	CDR3 protein
few	TRBV19	NA	14	TRBJ2-6	TGTGCCAGCACTCCAGGCTCTGGGGCCAACGTCCTGACTTTC	CASTPGSGANVLTF
few	TRBV5-1	NA	18	TRBJ1-3	TGCGCCAGCAGATCCGGACAGCCTAGTCCTGTCTCTGGAAACACCATATATTTT	CASRSGQPSPVSGNTIYF
NA	TRBV27	TRBD1	14	TRBJ2-1	TGTGCCAGCAGGCCGGGACAGGGGGCGCGAGAGCAGTTCTTC	CASRPGQGAREQFF
NA	TRBV7-2	TRBD2	17	TRBJ2-5	TGTGCCAGCAGCTTAGGGCCCGTTAGCGGGCTCCAAGAGACCCAGTACTTC	CASSLGPVSGLQETQYF
once	TRBV19	NA	15	TRBJ1-2	TGTGCCAGTAGTATCGCATGGACTGCCCTTAGGGGCTACACCTTC	CASSIAWTALRGYTF
NA	TRBV7-9	NA	12	TRBJ1-1	TGTGCCAGCAGGGAAAGGCGGGGGCAGGCTTTCTTT	CASRERRGQAFF
NA	TRBV7-9	NA	11	TRBJ1-2	TGTGCCAGCAGTTCCGGCTGGGGCTACACCTTC	CASSSGWGYTF
NA	TRBV6-6	TRBD2	15	TRBJ2-1	TGTGCCACCCGGGCCAATCGACTAGCGGACAATGAGCAGTTCTTC	CATRANRLADNEQFF
NA	TRBV2	NA	13	TRBJ2-6	TGTGCCAGTCCAAAGCCTGGGGCCAACGTCCTGACTTTC	CASPKPGANVLTF
NA	TRBV27	NA	15	TRBJ2-7	TGTGCCAGCAGTCCTTGGACAGCGAGCTCCTACGAGCAGTACTTC	CASSPWTASSYEQYF
NA	TRBV21-1	NA	14	TRBJ2-3	TGTGCCAGCCGTGGGACAGGGGGCGCAGATACGCAGTATTTT	CASRGTGGADTQYF
NA	TRBV4-3	TRBD2	16	TRBJ2-1	TGCGCCAGCAGCCGCATCGGACTAGCGGGAGGGAATGAGCAGTTCTTC	CASSRIGLAGGNEQFF
NA	TRBV9	NA	17	TRBJ1-3	TGTGCCAGCAGCGTTTCATCCCGAACAGGGTACGGAAACACCATATATTTT	CASSVSSRTGYGNTIYF
NA	TRBV14	NA	13	TRBJ1-3	TGTGCCAGCAGTTTGAATTCTGGAAACACCATATATTTT	CASSLNSGNTIYF
NA	TRBV6-5	NA	12	TRBJ1-1	TGTGCCGGGGGAGCCAAGAACACTGAAGCTTTCTTT	CAGGAKNTEAFF
NA	TRBV28	NA	14	TRBJ2-5	TGTGCCAGCAGCCCACTAGGGGTGGAAGAGACCCAGTACTTC	CASSPLGVEETQYF
NA	TRBV11-2	NA	15	TRBJ1-1	TGTGCCAGCAGCCCCAATCGCGGACGCCACACTGAAGCTTTCTTT	CASSPNRGRHTEAFF
NA	TRBV7-2	TRBD2	12	TRBJ2-3	TGTGCCAGCAGCCTACCTATGGGACTAGCGGGATTT	CASSLPMGLAGF
NA	TRBV6-5	NA	13	TRBJ2-1	TGTGCGGTTCAGGCGAGCTCCTACAATGAGCAGTTCTTC	CAVQASSYNEQFF
NA	TRBV5-1	TRBD1	14	TRBJ2-1	TGCGCCAGCGAAGGACAGGGAAGATACAATGAGCAGTTCTTC	CASEGQGRYNEQFF
NA	TRBV5-8	NA	18	TRBJ2-6	TGTGCCAGCAGCTTGGTCGCAGGATCCGTCTCTGGGGCCAACGTCCTGACTTTC	CASSLVAGSVSGANVLTF
NA	TRBV6-5	NA	16	TRBJ1-3	TGTGCCAGCAGTTTACGACAGAGGGGCTCGGGAAACACCATATATTTT	CASSLRQRGSGNTIYF
NA	TRBV9	NA	14	TRBJ2-1	TGTGCCAGCAGCGTCTCCGGAGGGCCGGATGAGCAGTTCTTC	CASSVSGGPDEQFF
NA	TRBV5-1	NA	15	TRBJ1-3	TGCGCCAGCAGCTTGGCCCTCCCCTCTGGAAACACCATATATTTT	CASSLALPSGNTIYF
NA	TRBV11-2	NA	15	TRBJ1-2	TGTGCCAGCAGCATAGACGGGCCTGCTAACTATGGCTACACCTTC	CASSIDGPANYGYTF
NA	TRBV15	NA	14	TRBJ2-1	TGTGCCACCAGCAGCAGGGGCTTCTACAATGAGCAGTTCTTC	CATSSRGFYNEQFF
NA	TRBV9	TRBD2	20	TRBJ2-1	TGTGCCAGCAGCGTTCCCGGTGAGAGCTTTAGCGGGAGGGCCGACGATGAGCAGTTCTTC	CASSVPGESFSGRADDEQFF
NA	TRBV2	NA	15	TRBJ1-6	TGTGCCAGCAGTGAACAGCAGGGACAAAATTCACCCCTCCACTTT	CASSEQQGQNSPLHF
NA	TRBV25-1	TRBD1	16	TRBJ2-3	TGTGCCAGCAGTGATATTTCGGGACAGGGGGCAGATACGCAGTATTTT	CASSDISGQGADTQYF
once	TRBV7-9	NA	14	TRBJ2-1	TGTGCCAGCAGCTTAAGCCAGGGAAACAATGAGCAGTTCTTC	CASSLSQGNNEQFF
NA	TRBV6-5	TRBD2	13	TRBJ2-4	TGTGCCAGCAGTTACCGGGAGGGGGACATTCAGTACTTC	CASSYREGDIQYF
NA	TRBV28	TRBD1	18	TRBJ1-5	TGTGCCAGCAGTTTAGGGACGACAGGGACAGGGTGGGATCAGCCCCAGCATTTT	CASSLGTTGTGWDQPQHF
once	TRBV29-1	TRBD2	16	TRBJ2-3	TGCAGCGTTGTAGCGGGAGAAATGAGATACACAGATACGCAGTATTTT	CSVVAGEMRYTDTQYF
NA	TRBV7-8	TRBD1	17	TRBJ2-7	TGTGCCAGCAGCTTAATGCCCGGGACAGCCTATTTTTACGAGCAGTACTTC	CASSLMPGTAYFYEQYF
NA	TRBV2	NA	12	TRBJ2-1	TGTGCCAGCAGTGAAGGTCTAGACCCCCAGTTCTTC	CASSEGLDPQFF
NA	TRBV28	TRBD2	15	TRBJ2-3	TGTGCCAGCACCTCTAGCGGGGGGGGCACAGATACGCAGTATTTT	CASTSSGGGTDTQYF
NA	TRBV5-1	TRBD2	15	TRBJ2-1	TGCGCCAGCAGCCCCGGACTAGCGGGAGTTAATGAGCAGTTCTTC	CASSPGLAGVNEQFF
NA	TRBV5-1	TRBD1	13	TRBJ1-1	TGCGCCAGCAGCTTAGACAGGGCCACTGAAGCTTTCTTT	CASSLDRATEAFF
once	TRBV19	NA	13	TRBJ1-5	TGTGCCAGTAGTATAGAAGTTTCTCAGCCCCAGCATTTT	CASSIEVSQPQHF
NA	TRBV7-6	NA	13	TRBJ2-1	TGTGCCAGCAGCTTTGGGGAGGACTATGCGCAGTTCTTC	CASSFGEDYAQFF
NA	TRBV7-2	TRBD2	17	TRBJ2-1	TGTGCCAGCAGCTTAGCGCCACTAGCGGGGGGGCCACATGAGCAGTTCTTC	CASSLAPLAGGPHEQFF
NA	TRBV27	TRBD2	15	TRBJ2-7	TGTGCCAGCAGTTTAAGGGCTAGCGGGACCTACGAGCAGTACTTC	CASSLRASGTYEQYF
NA	TRBV15	TRBD1	15	TRBJ2-1	TGTGCCACCAGGAACCGGGACAGGTTGAACAATGAGCAGTTCTTC	CATRNRDRLNNEQFF
NA	TRBV4-3	TRBD2	17	TRBJ2-7	TGCGCCAGCAGCCAAGATCTCGGACTAGCGGGATTTAACGAGCAGTACTTC	CASSQDLGLAGFNEQYF